This entry features one TCR beta chain sequence. Its target is unknown. The entry originates in a study of T-cell reconstitution after alpha-beta-depleted transplantation in children. General study points: Reportedly, only several hundred clones from non-depleted graft cells drove alpha-beta T-cell counts at about two months.

V was trimmed by 6 bases and J by 11 bases, leaving 19 bases between them. This CDR3 has 12 residues. Germline values: CDR1 DFQATT, CDR2 SNEGSKA (reference sequence). The authors prepared the TCRbeta library with unique molecular identifiers. TCRdb re-derived calls from the PCR reads in MiXCR, one entry per CDR3 protein. Of 100,000 or so distinct CDR3 sequences listed, roughly a sixth are singletons. The chain has TRBV20-1 and TRBJ1-2; D is perhaps TRBD1 (5 bases). This TCR derives from a male patient under 10 years old who had a stem cell transplant for acute lymphoblastic leukemia, so the T cells may come from the graft donor. Here the sequenced sample was PBMCs, mostly from graft donor cells, taken 180 days after TCRalphabeta/CD19-depleted stem cell transplant. The DNA of the CDR3 is TGCAGTGCGCACGGAACCGGGGCTAAGTACACCTTC. Translation: CSAHGTGAKYTF.